This T cell receptor beta chain was recorded in a study of shared clonotypes between healthy human individuals (dated by TCRdb to the early 2020s). Regarding the research as a whole: Two women and a few men aged 18 to 49 years were included in the cohort. The study deeply sequenced blood TCR repertoires of about 5 healthy adults to estimate repertoire size and the extent of clonotype sharing between individuals. Libraries were prepared and TCR repertoires were sequenced by different laboratories using diverse techniques, in order to increase sequencing depth and limit assay-specific biases. Leukapheresis yielded between about 0.8 and 8.9 billion PBMCs per donor. The research as a whole found: Because the study included a small number of donors, the genetic and exposure-history diversity represented was limited. Sampling was limited to blood, and TCR repertoires in tissue likely differ from TCR repertoires in blood. Pairwise subsampling led to the expectation that sequencing depth would affect the degree of clonotype sharing among donors.

Using the deep immunoSEQ assay, multiplex PCR amplified TCR CDR3 regions from genomic DNA. For each cell subset, the extracted genomic DNA was distributed evenly across all wells of several immunoSEQ 96-well plates, and each plate served as one replicate. Each replicate PCR for unsorted PBMC received approximately 300 ng genomic DNA, equal to about 30,000 T cell genomes. Ten immunoSEQ deep assay plates were used to sequence the unsorted PBMC genomic DNA. Purified libraries were quantified with a Qubit 3.0 fluorometer, sized on a Bioanalyzer 2100, and re-quantified with the KAPA Library Quantification kit. Every immunoSEQ 96-well plate was sequenced on a separate single-read 150-cycle Illumina NextSeq 550 flow cell. In the paper's pipeline: Because the immunoSEQ output held only junctional sequences and lacked quality scores, the filtering could not match the filtering applied to full-length reads. Sequences were annotated with PyIR, a Python wrapper for IgBLAST v1.9, using IMGT germline references to assign V/J genes and CDR3. Reads were removed for weak V/J assignments (E-value above 1e-6), missing CDR3, stop codons, out-of-frame junctions, or ambiguous translated residues. A V3J clonotype was defined by an identical inferred V gene, J gene, and CDR3 amino acid sequence. Percentage overlap between repertoires was calculated by dividing the number of shared unique clonotypes by the size of the smaller repertoire. Repertoire richness was assessed with RTK rarefaction, the Chao1 estimator, and Recon v2.1 estimates of unobserved clonotypes. TCRdb took this table from immuneACCESS and kept in-frame rearrangements with V and J called. Such tables lack part of the clones; where checked against another copy, unresolved V genes explain under half of the gap, and the rest is unexplained. D and trimming were read from the DNA, whereas the V and J calls and clone size are those reported in that table. The sample yields hundreds of thousands of clones; 70% to 80% were counted once. The top ten hold 13% of the sample.

The donors were healthy, HIV-negative adults with no recently reported acute infections or vaccinations. Every donor was a Caucasian adult living in Nashville, Tennessee, USA. For unsorted samples, tens of millions of PBMCs were counted, and genomic DNA was extracted using the QIAamp DNA Blood Mini kit. Blood was obtained by leukapheresis, after which PBMCs were separated by Ficoll-Histopaque density gradient centrifugation and cryopreserved in liquid nitrogen vapor phase. As for this clone: Its antigen remains unidentified. Base qualities are missing; no much larger clone stands one base away.

Trimming at the junction amounts to 6 bases on V and 7 bases on J, and the germline ends lie 16 bases apart. In the germline V gene, CDR1 corresponds to SGDLS and CDR2 to YYNGEE. The CDR3 holds 13 amino acids from the cysteine to the phenylalanine. Just the 39-base CDR3 DNA is kept, in frame starting at base 1. The rearranged segments are TRBV9 and TRBJ1-2, with the D gene uncertain. The TCR sequence derives from a woman in her forties in good health. Some clones in this sample may be carry-over from other donors' samples. What was sequenced was PBMCs. This receptor has the CDR3 CASIPTSHSGYTF. The nucleotides read TGTGCCAGCATCCCTACTAGTCACTCTGGCTACACCTTC.